Presented here are 20 T cell receptor beta chains from one specimen sequenced in a study of response to subunit inactivated influenza vaccine. TCRdb ran MiXCR on the RT-PCR reads and lists one entry per CDR3 protein. The sample comprises approximately 500,000 distinct CDR3 sequences, roughly 13% of which are singletons, and about an eighth rests with the top ten. The sequences come from PBMCs from blood, collected more than 35 days after vaccination. The receptors were gathered from a man aged 50-59 years who received an inactivated influenza vaccine.

This clonotype was picked up many times. The chain employs TRBV6-5 and TRBJ2-7, with a weak D call TRBD2 (5 bases). Per the germline V gene, CDR1 is MNHEY and CDR2 is SVGAGI. The CDR3 consists of 13 residues. Deletions cut 1 base from V and 3 bases from J, with 7 bases between. CDR3 in DNA: TGTGCCAGCAGTTACTACCGGGACTACGAGCAGTACTTC. Its protein product is CASSYYRDYEQYF.

The J gene is TRBJ2-3, the V gene TRBV15; D gene unclear. Germline CDR1 is LNHNV and CDR2 is YYDKDF (reference sequence). Trimming left V 0 bases short and J 1 base short, with 14 bases between. This CDR3 contains 17 residues. CDR3 residues: CATSRDNIQLRTDTQYF. The CDR3 coding sequence is TGTGCCACCAGCAGAGATAACATTCAGCTACGCACAGATACGCAGTATTTT.

This clonotype showed up just a few times. J is TRBJ1-4 and V is TRBV20-1; D is undetermined. Germline V gives CDR1 DFQATT, CDR2 SNEGSKA (reference sequence). This CDR3 has 12 amino acids. V was clipped by 3 bases and J by 2 bases, with 4 bases between them. The CDR3 nucleotides read TGCAGTGCTAGTCGGACTAATGAAAAACTGTTTTTT. It is translated as CSASRTNEKLFF.

In this sample, this clonotype turned up many times. The J gene is TRBJ1-1, the V gene TRBV12-3 or TRBV12-4; D is uncertain. V dropped 5 bases and J dropped 4 bases, with 17 bases sitting between them. This CDR3 has 15 amino acids. DNA of the CDR3: TGTGCCAGCAGTCCAACCCGGGGTTTGGGCACTGAAGCTTTCTTT. Protein: CASSPTRGLGTEAFF.

This clonotype was seen ten or more times. The chain links TRBV11-2 to TRBJ2-3; 12 nucleotides line up with TRBD2. Germline assignment: CDR1 SGHAT and CDR2 FQNNGV. This CDR3 spans 18 amino acids. With 1 base clipped from V and 3 bases from J, the junction kept 8 bases outside the gene matches. The CDR3 reads CASSLVVTSGRLTDTQYF. CDR3 in DNA: TGTGCCAGCAGCTTAGTAGTTACTAGCGGGAGGCTTACAGATACGCAGTATTTT.

The rearrangement joins TRBV4-1 to TRBJ2-3; D unresolved. Trimming cost V 1 base and J 2 bases, with 13 bases left between them. This CDR3 has 16 residues. In germline, CDR1 is MGHRA, CDR2 YSYEKL. CDR3 in amino acids: CASSQGRQANTDTQYF. The CDR3 DNA sequence: TGCGCCAGCAGCCAAGGTCGCCAGGCGAACACAGATACGCAGTATTTT.

The chain joins TRBV12-3 or TRBV12-4 to TRBJ2-4; 7 nucleotides agree with TRBD1. The trim removed 3 bases at V and 5 bases at J, leaving 4 bases unmatched. The CDR3 is 14 residues long. The CDR3 is CASSLQDRENIQYF. CDR3 DNA sequence: TGTGCCAGCAGTTTGCAAGACAGGGAAAACATTCAGTACTTC.

This clonotype was recorded only once. For the CDR3, the DNA is TGTGCCAGCAGGATGAAATTCCGGGACAAGAACACCGGGGAGCTGTTTTTT. Encoded protein: CASRMKFRDKNTGELFF. The chain is built from TRBV28 and TRBJ2-2; tentatively, D is TRBD1 (6 bases). V shed 6 bases and J shed 1 base, with 18 bases lying between them. Looked up from germline, CDR1 is MDHEN and CDR2 is SYDVKM. The CDR3 loop spans 17 amino acids.

This clonotype was seen many times. The V and J genes are TRBV5-1 and TRBJ2-5, with D perhaps TRBD1 or TRBD2 (5 bases each). Germline CDR1 is SGHRS and CDR2 is YFSETQ. The V end lost 3 bases, the J end lost 0 bases, and 9 bases lay between the germline ends. The CDR3 is 14 residues long. In DNA form, the CDR3 reads TGCGCCAGCAGCTGGGGACGGAACCAAGAGACCCAGTACTTC. It yields the protein CASSWGRNQETQYF.

This chain joins TRBV20-1 and TRBJ2-5; TRBD2 matches at 7 bases. Germline V gene sequence: CDR1 DFQATT, CDR2 SNEGSKA (reference sequence). Unmatched junction bases numbered 6, after V lost 6 bases and J lost 2 bases. This CDR3 has 13 residues. The CDR3 protein is CSAARTSQETQYF. CDR3 DNA sequence: TGCAGTGCAGCCCGGACTAGTCAAGAGACCCAGTACTTC.

In its sample, this clonotype was seen once. The junction differs from germline at one of its ends, possibly a read error. This sequence joins TRBV5-6 and TRBJ2-7; 9 bases fit TRBD1. Germline-derived CDR1 and CDR2 are SGHDT and YYEEEE. There are 13 residues in the CDR3. The CDR3 coding sequence is TGTGCAAGCAGCAAAACAGGGGGCCACGAGCAGTACTTC. Its translation is CASSKTGGHEQYF.

The chain employs TRBV11-2 and TRBJ1-2; 9 positions agree with TRBD1. Germline V CDR1 and CDR2: SGHAT, FQNNGV. V lost 5 bases to trimming and J lost 8 bases; unmatched junction nucleotides: 15. The CDR3 has 16 residues. CDR3 coding DNA: TGTGCCAGCAGCGTTAACAAACGCACAGGGGGCGGCGGCTACACCTTC. This gives the protein CASSVNKRTGGGGYTF.

This clonotype occurred a few times. CDR3 nucleotides: TGCAGCGTATGTATTGGGACGGGGACGCAAGAGACCCAGTACTTC. This sequence encodes CSVCIGTGTQETQYF. V gene TRBV29-1 combines with J gene TRBJ2-5; D tentatively reads TRBD1 or TRBD2 (5 bases each). The V and J ends lost 6 bases and 2 bases respectively, with 19 bases between them. The CDR3 covers 15 residues. Germline V gene lookup returns CDR1 SQVTM and CDR2 ANQGSEA.

This clonotype turned up a few times. The rearrangement joins TRBV6-2 or TRBV6-3 to TRBJ2-3; tentative D call: TRBD1 (6 bases). This CDR3 is 17 amino acids long. V lost 0 bases, J lost 1 base, and 14 bases lay in between. CDR1 and CDR2 (germline): MNHEY, SVGEGT. The CDR3 reads CASSYSDSLSGTDTQYF. CDR3 bases: TGTGCCAGCAGTTACTCGGACAGCCTCTCTGGCACAGATACGCAGTATTTT.

V usage is TRBV7-2 and J usage is TRBJ1-1; 8 positions agree with TRBD1. CDR3 length: 15 amino acids. The ends lost 4 bases at V and 1 base at J; junction bases unmatched: 5. Germline V gene data show CDR1 as SGHTA and CDR2 as FQGNSA. As DNA, the CDR3 is TGTGCCAGCAGCTACCGGACAGGGAGGAACACTGAAGCTTTCTTT. Amino acids: CASSYRTGRNTEAFF. The entire variable domain, with the rest obtained from reference TRBV7-2 and TRBJ1-1, is as follows: GAGVSQSPSNKVTEKGKDVELRCDPISGHTALYWYRQSLGQGLEFLIYFQGNSAPDKSGLPSDRFSAERTGGSVSTLTIQRTQQEDSAVYLCASSYRTGRNTEAFFGQGTRLTVV.

This clonotype was counted many times. V and J are TRBV5-6 and TRBJ2-5; a possible D gene is TRBD1 (5 bases). V was shortened by 2 bases and J by 5 bases, with 25 bases between the two germline ends. The germline gives CDR1 SGHDT, CDR2 YYEEEE. This CDR3 is 18 amino acids long. Here the CDR3 DNA reads TGTGCCAGCAGCTTAGGGCATCTCCTTGTAGGGGCCGGGGAGACCCAGTACTTC. Translation gives CASSLGHLLVGAGETQYF.

The chain uses TRBV7-6 and TRBJ1-2; TRBD1 agrees at 8 bases. This CDR3 contains 16 residues. The germline V gene has CDR1 SGHVS and CDR2 FNYEAQ. V was clipped by 0 bases and J by 4 bases; unmatched bases: 7. This CDR3 reads CASSLAPGQGVYGYTF. The CDR3 nucleotides are TGTGCCAGCAGCTTAGCGCCCGGACAGGGAGTCTATGGCTACACCTTC.

This clonotype was counted ten times or more. The chain couples TRBV20-1 to TRBJ1-5, with D possibly being TRBD1 (5 bases). Trimming cost V 4 bases and J 0 bases, with 7 bases left between them. The germline V gene has CDR1 DFQATT and CDR2 SNEGSKA (reference sequence). The CDR3 spans 13 residues. DNA of the CDR3: TGCAGTGCTACAGGGAATAGCAATCAGCCCCAGCATTTT. This codes for CSATGNSNQPQHF.

The V call is TRBV5-1, the J call TRBJ1-1, with TRBD1 matching over 7 bases. Germline CDR1 reads SGHRS; CDR2 reads YFSETQ. With 2 bases clipped from V and 0 bases from J, the junction kept 10 bases outside the gene matches. The CDR3 has 17 residues. The CDR3 region is CASSLRQGRPMNTEAFF. Written as DNA, the CDR3 is TGCGCCAGCAGCTTACGACAGGGCAGACCAATGAACACTGAAGCTTTCTTT.

Of note for this clonotype: A much larger clone is a single base away; this may be a read error. No conserved phenylalanine or tryptophan ends this CDR3, so it is likely a read error. V is TRBV10-3 and J is TRBJ2-7; D may be TRBD2 (5 bases). Germline CDR1 reads ENHRY; CDR2 reads SYGVKD. The CDR3 has 14 amino acids. V lost 4 bases and J lost 1, with 11 bases in between. CDR3 amino acids: CAISGSSGSYEQYS. Written as DNA, the CDR3 is TGTGCCATCAGTGGCTCGTCGGGGTCCTACGAGCAGTACTCC.